What follows are 30 T cell receptor beta chains derived from one specimen sequenced in a study of early T cells in non-severe SARS-CoV-2 infection. Each CDR3 protein gets one entry after TCRdb re-called the 5' RACE reads with MiXCR. The repertoire includes about 83,000 distinct CDR3 sequences, roughly 12% of them detected once, and around 7% sits in the top ten. Sequencing used whole blood. Receptors originate from an adult who was a healthcare worker with PCR-confirmed SARS-CoV-2 infection or an uninfected control (not recorded which).

This chain joins TRBV10-3 and TRBJ1-2; D is ambiguous. Germline CDR1 and CDR2: ENHRY and SYGVKD. Trimming pared 6 bases from V and 5 bases from J, leaving 10 bases between. This CDR3 is built from 12 residues. The CDR3 protein is CAIRRAGYGYTF. CDR3 nucleotides: TGTGCCATCAGGAGGGCTGGGTATGGCTACACCTTC.

This clonotype has a count of ten or more. The J gene is TRBJ2-5, the V gene TRBV5-5; a weak D match, TRBD1 (5 bases). Germline lookup yields CDR1 SGHKS and CDR2 YYEKEE (reference sequence). The CDR3 is made up of 16 amino acids. V gave up 6 bases and J gave up 1 base, with 19 bases separating them. CDR3 loop: CASTNGRQGRQETQYF. As DNA, the CDR3 is TGTGCCAGCACCAATGGGCGGCAGGGCCGCCAAGAGACCCAGTACTTC.

The V gene is TRBV5-5, the J gene TRBJ2-2; possible D gene TRBD2, 6 bases. Between the trimmed V and J ends, which lost 3 bases and 9 bases, there was a span of 18 bases. The CDR3 is 15 amino acids. The germline V gene encodes CDR1 SGHKS and CDR2 YYEKEE (reference sequence). CDR3 sequence (DNA): TGTGCCAGCAGCTCGTCCGGGACTGCCCTGAGGGAGCTGTTTTTT. This sequence encodes CASSSSGTALRELFF.

Only a few counts were recorded for this clonotype. This chain uses TRBV12-3 or TRBV12-4 with TRBJ2-7; 8 nucleotides match TRBD2. V dropped 5 bases and J dropped 3; count of bases not matched to a gene: 3. This CDR3 has 13 residues. Written as DNA, the CDR3 is TGTGCCAGCAGTCAGGGACTAGGCTACGAGCAGTACTTC. This encodes CASSQGLGYEQYF.

A few counts support this clonotype. The chain is built from TRBV10-3 and TRBJ2-5, with D possibly TRBD1 on 6 matching bases. CDR3 length: 15 residues. Germline CDR1 is ENHRY and CDR2 is SYGVKD. The ends were cut back, 5 bases at V and 5 bases at J, with 18 bases in the middle. CDR3 DNA: TGTGCCATCAGTCCCGGACAGACAGTTTGGGAGACCCAGTACTTC. Its translation is CAISPGQTVWETQYF.

In this sample, this clonotype turned up once. The rearrangement links TRBV7-2 to TRBJ1-5; D perhaps matches TRBD1 (6 bases). Trimming cost V 3 bases and J 7 bases, with 13 bases left between them. CDR3 length: 14 amino acids. Germline lookup yields CDR1 SGHTA and CDR2 FQGNSA. For the CDR3, the DNA is TGTGCCAGCAGCTTCGCAGGGGCGGGGCAGCCCCAGCATTTT. It encodes CASSFAGAGQPQHF.

The table lists this clonotype with a few counts. The J gene is TRBJ2-7, the V gene TRBV9; TRBD2 matches 10 bases. Germline CDR1 is SGDLS and CDR2 is YYNGEE. This CDR3 region has 16 residues. J gave up 2 bases and V 4 bases, and 9 bases lay outside the gene matches. The DNA for the CDR3 is TGTGCCAGCAGCCCGACTAGCGGGTCGGCTACCTACGAGCAGTACTTC. Protein: CASSPTSGSATYEQYF.

This clonotype came up a few times. The chain combines TRBV20-1 with TRBJ2-1; 9 bases align to TRBD2. This CDR3 contains 16 residues. V dropped 3 bases and J dropped 3; count of bases not matched to a gene: 9. Per germline, CDR1 DFQATT and CDR2 SNEGSKA (reference sequence). The CDR3 DNA is TGCAGTGCTAGTGTCAGCGGGAGGAGTTTCTACAATGAGCAGTTCTTC. Protein product: CSASVSGRSFYNEQFF.

This chain joins TRBV12-3 or TRBV12-4 and TRBJ2-3; TRBD2 might be the D (6 bases). V was cut by 3 bases and J by 6 bases, with 16 bases left in between. The CDR3 consists of 15 residues. The CDR3 nucleotides read TGTGCCAGCAGTTTTTTCGGGAGACTCGCTGATACGCAGTATTTT. Its translation: CASSFFGRLADTQYF.

The table lists this clonotype with many counts. The chain employs TRBV10-3 and TRBJ2-7; 9 positions agree with TRBD1. Germline V gene sequence: CDR1 ENHRY, CDR2 SYGVKD. The length of the CDR3 is 16 residues. V lost 0 bases to trimming and J lost 2 bases; unmatched junction nucleotides: 5. For the CDR3, the DNA is TGTGCCATCAGTGAGTCGAACAGGGGGCTTGCCTACGAGCAGTACTTC. Its protein product is CAISESNRGLAYEQYF.

This clonotype has more than one count but fewer than ten. V and J are TRBV7-3 and TRBJ2-1; D is possibly TRBD2 (6 bases). The CDR3 covers 15 residues. Germline CDR1 SGHTA, CDR2 FQGTGA. V gave up 4 bases and J gave up 4 bases, with 14 bases separating them. As DNA, the CDR3 is TGTGCCAGCAGCTCTCGACTAGGTCCGTACAATGAGCAGTTCTTC. Protein product: CASSSRLGPYNEQFF.

This clonotype came up a few times. The CDR3 region has the DNA TGTGCCAGCAGCCCAAACCTTGGGACCTGGGGCTACGAGCAGTACTTC. Encoded protein: CASSPNLGTWGYEQYF. The chain couples TRBV7-6 to TRBJ2-7, with D perhaps matching TRBD1 or TRBD2 (5 bases each). CDR1 is SGHVS, CDR2 FNYEAQ, per germline. The CDR3 sequence is 16 residues long. Trimming removed 5 bases at V and 3 bases at J, with 20 bases between.

This clonotype came up a few times. The chain employs TRBV4-2 and TRBJ1-1; D not certain. Trimming stripped 3 bases from V and 1 base from J, with 12 bases between. Germline CDR1 is LGHNA and CDR2 is YNFKEQ. The CDR3 extends over 15 amino acids. The CDR3 DNA is TGTGCCAGCAGCCACACGGACGACCGGAACACTGAAGCTTTCTTT. Its protein product is CASSHTDDRNTEAFF.

The sample holds a few counts of this clonotype. The chain employs TRBV27 and TRBJ2-7, with D uncertain. Germline V CDR1 and CDR2: MNHEY, SMNVEV (reference sequence). The length of the CDR3 is 15 residues. The V end lost 2 bases, the J end lost 0 bases, and 11 bases lay between the germline ends. CDR3 protein: CASSLSDSSSYEQYF. The CDR3 coding sequence is TGTGCCAGCAGTTTAAGTGATTCGAGCTCCTACGAGCAGTACTTC.

Only a few counts were recorded for this clonotype. The chain carries TRBV10-3 and TRBJ1-2, with D uncertain. The CDR3 is made up of 14 amino acids. V lost 0 bases, J lost 4 bases, and 9 bases lay in between. The germline gives CDR1 ENHRY, CDR2 SYGVKD. CDR3 residues: CAISESNGVYGYTF. Written as DNA, the CDR3 is TGTGCCATCAGTGAGTCTAACGGGGTCTATGGCTACACCTTC.

This clonotype appeared a few times. V and J are TRBV5-4 and TRBJ2-1, with a tentative D call TRBD2 (6 bases). The CDR3 runs to 15 residues. Deletions cut 5 bases from V and 4 bases from J, with 16 bases between. CDR1 and CDR2 from the germline V gene are SGHNT and YYREEE (reference sequence). CDR3 loop: CASSEGGGTYNEQFF. CDR3 sequence (DNA): TGTGCCAGCAGTGAGGGCGGAGGGACGTACAATGAGCAGTTCTTC.

This clonotype was seen a handful of times. The chain combines TRBV7-3 with TRBJ2-5; maybe TRBD1 (6 bases). CDR1 and CDR2 from the germline V gene are SGHTA and FQGTGA. CDR3 size: 16 residues. Trimming cost V 6 bases and J 5 bases, with 22 bases left between them. The CDR3 nucleotides are TGTGCCAGCAGGAATCAACTCGCGACAGGAGAGGAGACCCAGTACTTC. As protein: CASRNQLATGEETQYF. Complete variable domain (other parts from reference TRBV7-3 and TRBJ2-5): GAGVSQTPSNKVTEKGKYVELRCDPISGHTALYWYRQSLGQGPEFLIYFQGTGAADDSGLPNDRFFAVRPEGSVSTLKIQRTERGDSAVYLCASRNQLATGEETQYFGPGTRLLVL.

The chain has TRBV11-2 and TRBJ2-1; TRBD1 matches 7 bases. Germline trimming cut 5 bases from V and 5 bases from J; bases unmatched to any gene: 9. The germline gives CDR1 SGHAT, CDR2 FQNNGV. CDR3 length: 15 amino acids. The DNA of the CDR3 is TGTGCCAGCAGCCGAGTGGGACAGCCAGACAATGAGCAGTTCTTC. This translates into CASSRVGQPDNEQFF.

This clonotype was seen a handful of times. The chain joins TRBV5-1 to TRBJ2-3; D perhaps matches TRBD1 (5 bases). This CDR3 region has 15 residues. Per the germline V gene, CDR1 is SGHRS and CDR2 is YFSETQ. Trimming left V 5 bases short and J 5 bases short, with 18 bases between. Here the CDR3 reads CASSANFPQGDTQYF. Written as DNA, the CDR3 is TGCGCCAGCAGTGCGAATTTTCCGCAGGGAGATACGCAGTATTTT.

J is TRBJ2-7 and V is TRBV9; 9 nucleotides match TRBD1. CDR1 and CDR2 from the germline V gene are SGDLS and YYNGEE. With 0 bases clipped from V and 3 bases from J, the junction kept 1 base outside the gene matches. This CDR3 contains 14 residues. The CDR3 spells CASSVATGGYEQYF. CDR3 bases: TGTGCCAGCAGCGTAGCGACAGGGGGCTACGAGCAGTACTTC.

The chain recombines TRBV6-2 or TRBV6-3 with TRBJ2-2, with no clear D. Germline assignment: CDR1 MNHEY and CDR2 SVGEGT. Trimming took off 4 bases at V and 0 bases at J, with 18 bases between the two ends. The CDR3 sequence is 18 residues long. The DNA for the CDR3 is TGTGCCAGCAGTTCCCTAGGTTCGTGGTTCCCGAACACCGGGGAGCTGTTTTTT. Encoded protein: CASSSLGSWFPNTGELFF.

This clonotype was counted a few times. The chain employs TRBV9 and TRBJ2-1; D is possibly TRBD2 (5 bases). The germline V gene has CDR1 SGDLS and CDR2 YYNGEE. Trimming stripped 2 bases from V and 0 bases from J, with 9 bases between. The CDR3 runs to 15 residues. The CDR3 DNA is TGTGCCAGCAGCGTTCTGGGGAGCTCCTACAATGAGCAGTTCTTC. Protein product: CASSVLGSSYNEQFF.

In this sample, this clonotype turned up many times. CDR3 sequence reads: CSARASGRGPYNEQFF. The CDR3 nucleotides read TGCAGTGCTAGAGCTAGCGGGAGGGGGCCGTACAATGAGCAGTTCTTC. The chain recombines TRBV20-1 with TRBJ2-1, with 12 bases fitting TRBD2. The V gene's germline CDR1 is DFQATT and CDR2 SNEGSKA (reference sequence). Trimming took 1 base from V and 4 from J; bases not matched to a gene: 5. This CDR3 region has 16 residues.

This sequence joins TRBV19 and TRBJ2-4; possibly TRBD2 for D (6 bases). CDR1 and CDR2 from the germline V gene are LNHDA and SQIVND (reference sequence). V lost 7 bases and J lost 6, with 19 bases in between. The CDR3 is 15 residues long. The chain's CDR3 is CASTSRGSTGNIQYF. Here the CDR3 DNA reads TGTGCCAGTACCTCTCGGGGGAGTACAGGAAACATTCAGTACTTC.

This clonotype was counted only a few times. The V gene is TRBV11-2, the J gene TRBJ1-1; D remains unclear. The CDR3 contains 12 residues. The ends were cut back, 5 bases at V and 4 bases at J, with 8 bases in the middle. Germline values: CDR1 SGHAT, CDR2 FQNNGV. The CDR3, as DNA: TGTGCCAGCAGCCAACAGAGCACTGAAGCTTTCTTT. It codes for CASSQQSTEAFF.

This clonotype has a handful of counts. The chain joins TRBV7-3 to TRBJ2-3; 11 bases fit TRBD2. Germline V gene sequence: CDR1 SGHTA, CDR2 FQGTGA. V lost 4 bases to trimming and J lost 4 bases; unmatched junction nucleotides: 13. The CDR3 covers 18 residues. CDR3 nucleotide sequence: TGTGCCAGCAGCTCTACTAGCGGGAGTTTCTATTCGCCAGATACGCAGTATTTT. It translates to CASSSTSGSFYSPDTQYF. The variable domain in full, completed from reference TRBV7-3 and TRBJ2-3, reads GAGVSQTPSNKVTEKGKYVELRCDPISGHTALYWYRQSLGQGPEFLIYFQGTGAADDSGLPNDRFFAVRPEGSVSTLKIQRTERGDSAVYLCASSSTSGSFYSPDTQYFGPGTRLTVL.

About this clonotype itself: A much larger clone is a single base away; this may be a read error. The genes are TRBV6-2 or TRBV6-3 and TRBJ2-7; no definite D call. The CDR3 loop spans 17 amino acids. The germline gives CDR1 MNHEY, CDR2 SVGEGT. CDR3 amino acids: CANSFLSSFGSSYEQYF. The CDR3 DNA reads as TGTGCCAACAGTTTCCTTAGCAGCTTCGGCAGCTCCTACGAGCAGTACTTC.

The chain is built from TRBV6-2 or TRBV6-3 and TRBJ1-5; 8 nucleotides line up with TRBD1. In germline, CDR1 is MNHEY, CDR2 SVGEGT. There are 16 residues in the CDR3. The V and J ends lost 5 bases and 2 bases, in that order; junction bases with no gene match: 8. The CDR3 spells CASSPTGTGGNQPQHF. CDR3 in DNA: TGTGCCAGCAGTCCCACCGGGACAGGAGGCAATCAGCCCCAGCATTTT.

This clonotype was seen ten or more times. V and J are TRBV29-1 and TRBJ1-5, with D uncertain. Per the germline V gene, CDR1 is SQVTM and CDR2 is ANQGSEA. Between the trimmed V and J ends, which lost 1 base and 1 base, there was a span of 8 bases. There are 14 residues in the CDR3. CDR3 in DNA: TGCAGCGTTGAAGGTGGACGAAGCAATCAGCCCCAGCATTTT. Residues: CSVEGGRSNQPQHF.

This clonotype occurred many times. The chain uses TRBV4-1 and TRBJ1-6; D is undetermined. The CDR3 has 10 residues. Germline CDR1 is MGHRA and CDR2 is YSYEKL. The V and J ends lost 8 bases and 9 bases respectively, with 5 bases between them. The CDR3 sequence is CASGLSPLHF. The CDR3 DNA follows: TGCGCCAGCGGTCTTTCACCCCTCCACTTT.